The 20 T cell receptor beta chains in this list originate from one sample, sequenced in a study of blood T cell repertoires in COVID-19. Only in-frame clones appear in the TCRdb table, and some are missing; sequencing was by immunoSEQ multiplex PCR. The sample yields around 100,000 clones, approximately 80% seen once. Material: peripheral blood. Receptors originate from a man aged 65-85 years with active or convalescent COVID-19.

The rearrangement joins TRBV18 to TRBJ2-1; TRBD2 is a possible D gene (6 bases). Trimming shortened V by 3 bases and J by 9 bases, and 9 bases separated the two germline ends. The CDR3 is made up of 12 amino acids. CDR1 and CDR2 (germline): KGHSH, LQKENI. The CDR3 protein is CASSPTGSEQFF. In nucleotides, the CDR3 is TGTGCCAGCTCACCGACCGGGAGTGAGCAGTTCTTC.

The CDR3 bases are TGCGCCAGCAGCTGGTGGGGACTAGCGGGAGATGTGGGGGAGACCCAGTACTTC. It codes for CASSWWGLAGDVGETQYF. V usage is TRBV5-1 and J usage is TRBJ2-5; 14 nucleotides align to TRBD2. V dropped 3 bases and J dropped 5; count of bases not matched to a gene: 12. The CDR3 runs 18 residues. From germline, CDR1 is SGHRS and CDR2 YFSETQ. Together with reference TRBV5-1 and TRBJ2-5, the CDR3 gives the full variable domain: KAGVTQTPRYLIKTRGQQVTLSCSPISGHRSVSWYQQTPGQGLQFLFEYFSETQRNKGNFPGRFSGRQFSNSRSEMNVSTLELGDSALYLCASSWWGLAGDVGETQYFGPGTRLLVL.

The V and J genes are TRBV12-3 or TRBV12-4 and TRBJ1-1, with 7 positions matching TRBD1. Trimming took 3 bases from V and 7 from J; bases not matched to a gene: 5. This CDR3 comprises 13 residues. The CDR3 DNA reads TGTGCCAGCAGTTTGACAGGGATTGGTGAAGCTTTCTTT. Translation gives CASSLTGIGEAFF.

The chain uses TRBV15 and TRBJ1-1, with TRBD1 matching over 7 bases. Germline assignment: CDR1 LNHNV and CDR2 YYDKDF (reference sequence). The CDR3 has 15 residues. V shed 5 bases, J shed 5 bases, and the junction held 11 bases outside the gene matches. The CDR3 region is CATSPRGYRGTEAFF. The CDR3 coding sequence is TGTGCCACCAGCCCCCGAGGGTACAGGGGTACTGAAGCTTTCTTT.

The rearrangement uses TRBV4-1 and TRBJ1-2; 10 bases agree with TRBD1. Trimming cost V 0 bases and J 3 bases; bases outside gene matches: 10. CDR1 is MGHRA, CDR2 YSYEKL, per germline. The CDR3 totals 18 residues. The DNA of the CDR3 is TGCGCCAGCAGCCAAGATCCCCCTCGACAGGGGGCTGACTATGGCTACACCTTC. This codes for CASSQDPPRQGADYGYTF.

This rearrangement joins TRBV24-1 to TRBJ1-5; D might be TRBD1 (5 bases). V shed 7 bases and J shed 0 bases, with 15 bases lying between them. Germline V gene data show CDR1 as KGHDR and CDR2 as SFDVKD. CDR3 length: 16 amino acids. In nucleotides, the CDR3 is TGTGCCACCAGCGGGGGGGGGTCTTATAGCAATCAGCCCCAGCATTTT. It yields the protein CATSGGGSYSNQPQHF.

The J gene is TRBJ2-1, the V gene TRBV29-1, with TRBD1 as a possible D gene (6 bases). The length of the CDR3 is 12 residues. Per germline, CDR1 SQVTM and CDR2 ANQGSEA. Trimming stripped 6 bases from V and 4 bases from J, with 10 bases between. CDR3 nucleotides: TGCAGCGTGCGGACAGATTACAATGAGCAGTTCTTC. Its translation: CSVRTDYNEQFF.

The V and J genes are TRBV3-1 (or the pseudogene TRBV3-2) and TRBJ1-3; the D gene is possibly TRBD1 (6 bases). From germline, CDR1 is LGHDT and CDR2 YNNKEL (reference sequence). Trimming cost V 4 bases and J 4 bases, with 17 bases left between them. CDR3 length: 16 residues. CDR3 loop: CASSRRGGDTGNTIYF. The CDR3 nucleotides read TGTGCCAGCAGCCGCCGAGGGGGGGATACAGGAAACACCATATATTTT.

The V and J genes are TRBV19 and TRBJ1-5; D is ambiguous. The CDR3 has 16 amino acids. Trimming cost V 4 bases and J 0 bases, with 13 bases left between them. Germline V gives CDR1 LNHDA, CDR2 SQIVND (reference sequence). CDR3 coding DNA: TGTGCCAGTAGTAGGGCGGGTAGAGATAGCAATCAGCCCCAGCATTTT. Its translation is CASSRAGRDSNQPQHF.

Many counts were recorded for this clone. This rearrangement joins TRBV9 to TRBJ2-1, with 10 bases lining up with TRBD2. The length of the CDR3 is 14 residues. V shed 0 bases and J 15 bases; nucleotides not matched to a gene: 9. Germline V lookup: CDR1 SGDLS, CDR2 YYNGEE. The CDR3 nucleotides are TGTGCCAGCAGCGTAGTTCTAGCGGGAGTATATAGGTTCTTC. Translation gives CASSVVLAGVYRFF.

The chain links TRBV7-3 to TRBJ2-1, with unresolved D. The germline gives CDR1 SGHTA, CDR2 FQGTGA. The CDR3 sequence is 14 residues long. V shed 2 bases and J shed 2 bases, with 7 bases lying between them. The CDR3 sequence: CASSLPGTYNEQFF. The CDR3 coding sequence is TGTGCCAGCAGCTTACCAGGAACCTACAATGAGCAGTTCTTC.

The chain combines TRBV28 with TRBJ1-1, with 7 bases identical to TRBD1. The CDR3 covers 13 residues. Germline CDR1 reads MDHEN; CDR2 reads SYDVKM. With 6 bases clipped from V and 7 bases from J, the junction kept 8 bases outside the gene matches. The CDR3 here is CASRLTGDGEAFF. Here the CDR3 DNA reads TGTGCCAGCAGACTTACAGGGGACGGTGAAGCTTTCTTT.

The chain carries TRBV2 and TRBJ2-1; TRBD1 matches at 7 bases. V gave up 5 bases and J gave up 10 bases; unmatched junction bases: 14. This CDR3 has 15 residues. Per germline, CDR1 SNHLY and CDR2 FYNNEI. DNA of the CDR3: TGTGCCAGCAGTCGACTACAGGGGCCTGTCAAGGAGCAGTTCTTC. This translates into CASSRLQGPVKEQFF. Supplemented by reference TRBV2 and TRBJ2-1, the full variable domain reads EPEVTQTPSHQVTQMGQEVILRCVPISNHLYFYWYRQILGQKVEFLVSFYNNEISEKSEIFDDQFSVERPDGSNFTLKIRSTKLEDSAMYFCASSRLQGPVKEQFFGPGTRLTVL.

This clone was recorded a few times. The rearrangement uses TRBV7-6 and TRBJ2-2; TRBD1 is a possible D gene (5 bases). The CDR3 is 16 amino acids. CDR1 and CDR2 (germline): SGHVS, FNYEAQ. V shed 5 bases and J shed 4 bases, with 17 bases lying between them. In DNA, the CDR3 is TGTGCCAGCAGCCCCCTGTTTGGGGCCGGCACCGGGGAGCTGTTTTTT. It codes for CASSPLFGAGTGELFF. Full variable domain (outside the CDR3, taken from reference TRBV7-6 and TRBJ2-2): GAGVSQSPRYKVTKRGQDVALRCDPISGHVSLYWYRQALGQGPEFLTYFNYEAQQDKSGLPNDRFSAERPEGSISTLTIQRTEQRDSAMYRCASSPLFGAGTGELFFGEGSRLTVL.

This sequence joins TRBV30 and TRBJ2-2; D might be TRBD2 (5 bases). The CDR3 covers 13 residues. V was trimmed by 1 base and J by 6 bases, leaving 9 bases between them. Germline-derived CDR1 and CDR2 are GTSNPN and SVGIG (reference sequence). CDR3 sequence (DNA): TGTGCCTGGAGTGAAACTAGTCCCGGGGAGCTGTTTTTT. Its protein is CAWSETSPGELFF.

This clone was counted once. V usage is TRBV28 and J usage is TRBJ2-3, with D unresolved. CDR3 length: 14 amino acids. The V gene's germline CDR1 is MDHEN and CDR2 SYDVKM. Trimming took 8 bases from V and 2 from J, leaving 14 bases between them. In DNA, the CDR3 is TGTGCCAGCCCGCTTGGCGGAACCACAGATACGCAGTATTTT. Translated: CASPLGGTTDTQYF.

V gene TRBV5-1 combines with J gene TRBJ2-2, with a possible D match to TRBD2 (5 bases). With 4 bases removed from V and 5 bases from J, the gap between germline ends came to 9 bases. This CDR3 contains 13 residues. Germline CDR1 is SGHRS and CDR2 is YFSETQ. CDR3 sequence: CASSPLATGELFF. For the CDR3, the DNA is TGCGCCAGCAGCCCCTTAGCGACCGGGGAGCTGTTTTTT.

A few counts support this clone. The chain uses TRBV19 and TRBJ1-5, with D possibly being TRBD1 (5 bases). Per the germline V gene, CDR1 is LNHDA and CDR2 is SQIVND (reference sequence). V shed 7 bases and J shed 4 bases, with 20 bases lying between them. There are 16 residues in the CDR3. For the CDR3, the DNA is TGTGCCAGTAAGCGGGGCGTAGCCTTTGGGAATCAGCCCCAGCATTTT. It translates to CASKRGVAFGNQPQHF.

The chain carries TRBV7-2 and TRBJ2-7; D may be TRBD1 (5 bases). With 0 bases removed from V and 6 bases from J, the gap between germline ends came to 15 bases. Looked up from germline, CDR1 is SGHTA and CDR2 is FQGNSA. The CDR3 covers 15 residues. CDR3 in amino acids: CASSLAQVRTGEQYF. For the CDR3, the DNA is TGTGCCAGCAGCTTAGCACAGGTGAGGACCGGCGAGCAGTACTTC.

The chain is built from TRBV5-1 and TRBJ2-2; D perhaps matches TRBD1 (5 bases). The CDR3 sequence is 15 residues long. CDR1 SGHRS and CDR2 YFSETQ come from the germline V gene. V was clipped by 3 bases and J by 1 base, with 10 bases between them. CDR3 nucleotide sequence: TGCGCCAGCAGCTCTCGTGGACAGAACACCGGGGAGCTGTTTTTT. This translates into CASSSRGQNTGELFF.